This T cell receptor (beta chain) was identified in a study of blood T cell repertoires in COVID-19. Here immunoSEQ multiplex PCR was the method, and the copy in TCRdb shows in-frame clones only, minus some. The sample yields 150,000 to 200,000 clones, 80% to 85% seen once. There are 15 residues in the CDR3. Trimming took 4 bases from V and 4 from J; bases not matched to a gene: 5. Germline CDR1 KGHDR, CDR2 SFDVKD. The chain combines TRBV24-1 with TRBJ2-2, with TRBD1 matching over 7 bases. Material for sequencing was peripheral blood. The clonotype was recovered from a woman aged 40 to 49 with COVID-19, enrolled during active disease. The CDR3 DNA reads TGTGCCACCAGTGACCCGGGACAGCTCACCGGGGAGCTGTTTTTT. It codes for CATSDPGQLTGELFF.